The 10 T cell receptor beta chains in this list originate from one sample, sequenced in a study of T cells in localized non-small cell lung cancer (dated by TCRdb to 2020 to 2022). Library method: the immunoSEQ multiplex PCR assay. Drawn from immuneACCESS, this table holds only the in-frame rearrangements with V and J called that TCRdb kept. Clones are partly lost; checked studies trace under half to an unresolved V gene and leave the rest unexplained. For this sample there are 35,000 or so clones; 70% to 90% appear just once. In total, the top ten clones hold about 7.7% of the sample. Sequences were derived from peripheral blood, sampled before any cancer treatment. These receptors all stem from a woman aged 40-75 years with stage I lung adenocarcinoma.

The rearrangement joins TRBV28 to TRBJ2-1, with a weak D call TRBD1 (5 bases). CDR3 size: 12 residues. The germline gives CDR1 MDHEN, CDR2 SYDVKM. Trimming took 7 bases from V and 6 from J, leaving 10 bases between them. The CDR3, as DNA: TGTGCCAGCACCCGCCAGGGCAATGAGCAGTTCTTC. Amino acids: CASTRQGNEQFF.

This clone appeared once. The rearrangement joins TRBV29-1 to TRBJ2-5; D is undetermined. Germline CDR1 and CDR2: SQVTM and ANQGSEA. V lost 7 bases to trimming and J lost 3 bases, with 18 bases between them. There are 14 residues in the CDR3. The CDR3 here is CSAEGRMSKETQYF. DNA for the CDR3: TGCAGCGCAGAAGGCAGGATGTCCAAAGAGACCCAGTACTTC.

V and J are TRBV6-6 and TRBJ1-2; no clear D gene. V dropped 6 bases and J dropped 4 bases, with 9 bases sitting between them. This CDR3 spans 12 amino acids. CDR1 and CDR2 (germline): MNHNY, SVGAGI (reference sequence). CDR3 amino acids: CASSLLVYGYTF. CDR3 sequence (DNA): TGTGCCAGCAGCCTATTGGTCTATGGCTACACCTTC.

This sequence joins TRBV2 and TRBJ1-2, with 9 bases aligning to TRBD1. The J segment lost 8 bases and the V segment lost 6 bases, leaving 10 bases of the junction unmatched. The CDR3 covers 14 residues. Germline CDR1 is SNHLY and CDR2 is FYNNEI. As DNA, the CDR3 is TGTGCCAGCAGCGCCGGGACAGGGCGGGGAGGCTACACCTTC. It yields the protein CASSAGTGRGGYTF.

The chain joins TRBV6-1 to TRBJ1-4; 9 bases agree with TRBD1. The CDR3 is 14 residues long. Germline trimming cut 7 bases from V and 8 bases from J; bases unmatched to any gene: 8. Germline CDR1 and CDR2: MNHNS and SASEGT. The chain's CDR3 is CASTTTGGWEKLFF. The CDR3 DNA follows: TGTGCCAGCACCACGACAGGGGGTTGGGAAAAACTGTTTTTT.

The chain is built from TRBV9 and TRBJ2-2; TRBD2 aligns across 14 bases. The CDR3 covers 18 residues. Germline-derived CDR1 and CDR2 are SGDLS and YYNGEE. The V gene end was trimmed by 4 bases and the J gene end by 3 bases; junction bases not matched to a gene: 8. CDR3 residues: CASSPGLAGGYDTGELFF. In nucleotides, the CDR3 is TGTGCCAGCAGCCCCGGACTAGCGGGGGGCTACGACACCGGGGAGCTGTTTTTT.

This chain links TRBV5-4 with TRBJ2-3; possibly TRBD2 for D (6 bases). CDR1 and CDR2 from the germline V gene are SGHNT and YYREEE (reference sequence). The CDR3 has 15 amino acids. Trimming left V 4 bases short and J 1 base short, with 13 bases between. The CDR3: CASSRDSSRTDTQYF. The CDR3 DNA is TGTGCCAGCAGCCGGGACTCCTCTCGCACAGATACGCAGTATTTT.

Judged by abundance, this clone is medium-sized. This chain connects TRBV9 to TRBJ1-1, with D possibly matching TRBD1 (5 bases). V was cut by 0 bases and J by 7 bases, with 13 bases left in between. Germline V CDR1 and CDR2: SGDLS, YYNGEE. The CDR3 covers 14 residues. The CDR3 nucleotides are TGTGCCAGCAGCGTAGATGAACAGGCCCGTGAAGCTTTCTTT. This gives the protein CASSVDEQAREAFF.

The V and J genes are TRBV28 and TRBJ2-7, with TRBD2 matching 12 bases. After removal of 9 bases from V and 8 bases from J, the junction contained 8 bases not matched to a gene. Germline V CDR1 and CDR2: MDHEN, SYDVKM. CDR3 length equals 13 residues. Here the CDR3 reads CASLAGGRNKQYF. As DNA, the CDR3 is TGTGCCAGTCTAGCGGGGGGGCGAAATAAGCAGTACTTC.

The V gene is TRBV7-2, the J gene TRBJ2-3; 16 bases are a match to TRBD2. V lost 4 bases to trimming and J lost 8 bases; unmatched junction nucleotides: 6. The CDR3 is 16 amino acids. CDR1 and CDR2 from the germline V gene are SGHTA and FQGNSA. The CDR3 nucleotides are TGTGCCAGCAGCTGGGGACTAGCGGGGGGGCAGGTTACGCAGTATTTT. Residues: CASSWGLAGGQVTQYF. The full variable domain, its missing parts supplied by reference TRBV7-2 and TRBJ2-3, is GAGVSQSPSNKVTEKGKDVELRCDPISGHTALYWYRQSLGQGLEFLIYFQGNSAPDKSGLPSDRFSAERTGGSVSTLTIQRTQQEDSAVYLCASSWGLAGGQVTQYFGPGTRLTVL.